This is a list of T cell receptor beta chains from one sample in a study of cytomegalovirus exposure and HLA in healthy donors. Measured with immunoSEQ multiplex PCR; TCRdb has only the in-frame clones, and not every one. This table holds 150,000 to 200,000 clones, around three quarters found once. The sample consisted of PBMCs. Every receptor here comes from a woman in her twenties or thirties in good health and CMV-seropositive. Each CDR3 is given with its conserved first and last residue. Fields, in order: V gene, D gene, clone size, J gene, CDR3 protein, CDR3 DNA. D genes are given only for firm matches. Not every row has a clone size; where given, it reads once, few, many or a size class.

V: TRBV29-1; D: TRBD1; size: once; J: TRBJ2-7; CDR3: CSVGGRGHYEQYF; DNA: TGCAGCGTTGGAGGCAGGGGGCACTACGAGCAGTACTTC
V: TRBV28; D: TRBD1; size: .; J: TRBJ2-7; CDR3: CASSLTGVAYEQYF; DNA: TGTGCCAGCAGTTTAACAGGGGTGGCCTACGAGCAGTACTTC
V: TRBV28; D: .; size: .; J: TRBJ1-4; CDR3: CASSLQRRPNEKLFF; DNA: TGTGCCAGCAGTTTACAGAGGCGACCTAATGAAAAACTGTTTTTT
V: TRBV28; D: TRBD2; size: .; J: TRBJ2-3; CDR3: CASVSGGRRADTQYF; DNA: TGTGCCAGCGTGTCGGGGGGGCGAAGAGCAGATACGCAGTATTTT
V: TRBV1; D: .; size: .; J: TRBJ1-2; CDR3: CTSSHLQGACGYTF; DNA: TGCACCAGCAGCCACCTACAGGGGGCTTGTGGCTACACCTTC
V: TRBV30; D: TRBD1; size: .; J: TRBJ1-3; CDR3: CAWSEADRVSGNTIYF; DNA: TGTGCCTGGAGTGAAGCCGACAGGGTCTCCGGAAACACCATATATTTT
V: TRBV7-9; D: TRBD1; size: .; J: TRBJ2-3; CDR3: CASSLGQGRSDTQYF; DNA: TGTGCCAGCAGCCTCGGACAGGGCAGGTCAGATACGCAGTATTTT
V: TRBV5-8; D: .; size: .; J: TRBJ1-2; CDR3: CASSFRGGIGSGYTF; DNA: TGTGCCAGCAGCTTTAGGGGAGGGATCGGGTCTGGCTACACCTTC
V: TRBV28; D: .; size: .; J: TRBJ1-5; CDR3: CASRFAGQPQHF; DNA: TGTGCCAGCAGGTTCGCCGGTCAGCCCCAGCATTTT
V: TRBV5-4; D: .; size: .; J: TRBJ1-2; CDR3: CASSLGTGWNYGYTF; DNA: TGTGCCAGCAGCTTGGGTACAGGGTGGAACTATGGCTACACCTTC
V: TRBV4-2; D: TRBD2; size: .; J: TRBJ2-3; CDR3: CASKPLAVCTDTQYF; DNA: TGTGCCAGCAAGCCACTAGCGGTTTGCACAGATACGCAGTATTTT
V: TRBV12-5; D: TRBD1; size: once; J: TRBJ2-1; CDR3: CASGSRPGTGEQFF; DNA: TGTGCTAGTGGTTCGAGGCCTGGGACAGGTGAGCAGTTCTTC
V: TRBV18; D: TRBD1; size: .; J: TRBJ1-2; CDR3: CASSPGQYGYTF; DNA: TGTGCCAGCTCGCCGGGACAGTATGGCTACACCTTC
V: TRBV7-9; D: TRBD2; size: .; J: TRBJ2-2; CDR3: CASPTSGGTNTGELFF; DNA: TGTGCCAGCCCGACTAGCGGGGGGACGAACACCGGGGAGCTGTTTTTT
V: TRBV4-3; D: TRBD2; size: .; J: TRBJ2-3; CDR3: CASSQDTRFGLAGGGGRDTQYF; DNA: TGCGCCAGCAGCCAGGATACGAGGTTTGGGCTAGCGGGAGGAGGGGGTAGGGATACGCAGTATTTT
V: TRBV11-2; D: TRBD1; size: .; J: TRBJ2-1; CDR3: CASSLSGDRGHEQFF; DNA: TGTGCCAGCAGCTTGTCTGGGGACAGGGGGCACGAGCAGTTCTTC
V: TRBV15; D: .; size: .; J: TRBJ2-3; CDR3: CATSNPSSPTDTQYF; DNA: TGTGCCACCAGCAATCCTAGCTCCCCCACAGATACGCAGTATTTT
V: TRBV7-9; D: .; size: .; J: TRBJ1-1; CDR3: CASSGGGLAGAFF; DNA: TGTGCCAGCAGCGGGGGGGGGTTGGCGGGAGCTTTCTTT
V: TRBV7-2; D: TRBD1; size: few; J: TRBJ1-3; CDR3: CASTDRVGNTIYF; DNA: TGTGCCAGCACCGACAGGGTTGGAAACACCATATATTTT
V: TRBV28; D: TRBD1; size: .; J: TRBJ1-4; CDR3: CASSSDRRSTNEKLFF; DNA: TGTGCCAGCAGTTCGGACAGGAGATCAACTAATGAAAAACTGTTTTTT
V: TRBV25-1; D: .; size: .; J: TRBJ2-2; CDR3: CASSDGGQGPYTGELFF; DNA: TGTGCCAGCAGTGATGGGGGTCAGGGGCCATACACCGGGGAGCTGTTTTTT
V: TRBV6-5; D: TRBD2; size: .; J: TRBJ2-3; CDR3: CASSLNSGGDTQYF; DNA: TGTGCCAGCAGCTTAAATAGCGGGGGAGATACGCAGTATTTT
V: TRBV5-6; D: .; size: .; J: TRBJ2-7; CDR3: CASSSRDISYEQYF; DNA: TGTGCCAGCAGCTCCCGGGACATCTCCTACGAGCAGTACTTC
V: TRBV4-1; D: TRBD1; size: .; J: TRBJ2-7; CDR3: CASSQGWTTGLTYEQYF; DNA: TGCGCCAGCAGCCAAGGATGGACGACAGGGCTCACCTACGAGCAGTACTTC
V: TRBV6-1; D: .; size: few; J: TRBJ1-5; CDR3: CASSESRNQPQHF; DNA: TGTGCCAGCAGTGAGAGCCGGAATCAGCCCCAGCATTTT
V: TRBV7-9; D: TRBD1; size: .; J: TRBJ1-5; CDR3: CASSPGQGSNQPQHF; DNA: TGTGCCAGCAGCCCGGGACAGGGAAGCAATCAGCCCCAGCATTTT